This record looks at one T cell receptor (beta chain) sequence and its context. The antigen this receptor binds is unknown. No qualities accompany the bases; no much larger clone lies one base away. The data originate from a study of shared clonotypes between healthy human individuals (TCRdb year 2020). For the study in its entirety: The cohort included three men and a couple of women between 18 and 49 years of age. Between about 0.85 and 10 billion PBMCs per donor were obtained by leukapheresis. To increase sequencing depth and limit assay-specific biases, TCR repertoire library preparation and sequencing were carried out by different laboratories using diverse techniques. To estimate repertoire size and how much clonotypes are shared between individuals, the study performed deep sequencing of blood TCR repertoires from roughly five healthy adults. Per donor, three plates each were used for CD4 naive and CD4 memory, two for CD8 naive, and one for CD8 memory. Overall study outcomes, separate from this receptor: Because the study included only a small number of donors, the genetic and exposure-history diversity represented was limited. Pairwise subsampling indicated that sequencing depth was expected to affect the degree of clonotype sharing among donors. Rarefaction of sorted-subset datasets indicated incomplete sequencing despite the large sequencing depth. Sharing across several donors was observed for approximately 5% of naive CD4, over 3% of naive CD8, 2.3% of memory CD4, and about 0.4% of memory CD8 clonotypes. Larger estimated clonotype richness was generally found for naive subsets than for memory subsets. Sampling was restricted to blood, and TCR repertoires in tissues likely differ from the TCR repertoires found in blood. Compared with non-shared clonotypes, the clonotypes found in all four sorted-subset donors had higher generation probabilities.

The CDR3 measures 16 amino acids from cysteine to phenylalanine. Only CDR3 DNA remains: 48 bases, in frame from the first base. V is cut back by 0 bases and J by 3 bases, with 8 bases in the junction unmatched. CDR1 SGHNT and CDR2 YYREEE are derived from the germline V gene (reference sequence). Donors were healthy HIV-negative adults with no recently reported acute infections or vaccinations. Only Caucasian adults living in Nashville, Tennessee, USA were represented among the donors. CD4+ T cells were enriched by magnetic negative selection; naive cells were then positively selected on CD45RA, and the negative fraction formed the memory subset. Blood was obtained by leukapheresis, after which PBMCs were separated by Ficoll-Histopaque density gradient centrifugation and cryopreserved in liquid nitrogen vapor phase. Purity and quantity of every magnetically sorted T cell population were checked by analytical flow cytometry. Each sorted fraction had its genomic DNA isolated and then quantified by UV absorbance on a Nanodrop 2000c.

Using the deep immunoSEQ assay, multiplex PCR amplified TCR CDR3 regions from genomic DNA. Extracted genomic DNA from each cell subset was spread evenly across all wells of several immunoSEQ 96-well plates, with each plate serving as a replicate. For sorted subsets, about 220 ng of genomic DNA, equivalent to around 29,000 T cell genomes, went into each replicate PCR. The purified libraries were quantified using a Qubit 3.0 fluorometer, sized with a Bioanalyzer 2100, and then quantified again using the KAPA Library Quantification kit. Each immunoSEQ 96-well plate was sequenced on its own single-read 150-cycle Illumina NextSeq 550 flow cell. On the authors' methods: Because the immunoSEQ output included only junctional sequences and no quality scores, the filtering could not be the same as the filtering used for full-length reads. To assign V/J genes and CDR3, sequences were annotated against IMGT germline references using PyIR, a Python wrapper for IgBLAST v1.9. Reads were filtered out if the reads had weak V/J assignments (E-value above 1e-6), no CDR3, stop codons, out-of-frame junctions, or ambiguous translated residues. V3J clonotypes were defined as sequences sharing the same inferred V gene, J gene, and CDR3 amino acid sequence. Percentage overlap between repertoires was computed as shared unique clonotypes divided by the size of the smaller repertoire. Three approaches were used to assess repertoire richness: RTK rarefaction, the Chao1 estimator, and Recon v2.1 estimates of unobserved clonotypes. OLGA was used to compute generation probabilities for all TCRbeta clonotypes that the gDNA method yielded from several donors. What TCRdb holds here is the immuneACCESS table cut down to in-frame rearrangements. Part of the clones is not present; checked against another copy, under half of the missing clones reflect an unresolved V gene, and the others are unexplained. V and J calls and clone size are as listed in that table; D and trimming were resolved from the DNA. Present in this sample are more than 2 million clones, 90% to 96% of which were seen just once. Together, the top ten hold more than 0.1% of the sample.

Sequenced input: naive CD4+ T cells sorted from blood. Interpreted using the paper, the cell subset or site label stands for: CD45RA+ positively selected. This clonotype was obtained from a man aged 18 to 29 in good health. Rearrangement joined TRBV5-4 to TRBJ2-7; 8 bases in the junction line up with TRBD2. The CDR3 region reads CASSLAAGGFLYEQYF. The nucleotide sequence is TGTGCCAGCAGCTTGGCCGCGGGGGGTTTCCTCTACGAGCAGTACTTC. The entire variable domain, with the stretches around the CDR3 drawn from the reference TRBV5-4 and TRBJ2-7 proteins, is ETGVTQSPTHLIKTRGQQVTLRCSSQSGHNTVSWYQQALGQGPQFIFQYYREEENGRGNFPPRFSGLQFPNYSSELNVNALELDDSALYLCASSLAAGGFLYEQYFGPGTRLTVT.